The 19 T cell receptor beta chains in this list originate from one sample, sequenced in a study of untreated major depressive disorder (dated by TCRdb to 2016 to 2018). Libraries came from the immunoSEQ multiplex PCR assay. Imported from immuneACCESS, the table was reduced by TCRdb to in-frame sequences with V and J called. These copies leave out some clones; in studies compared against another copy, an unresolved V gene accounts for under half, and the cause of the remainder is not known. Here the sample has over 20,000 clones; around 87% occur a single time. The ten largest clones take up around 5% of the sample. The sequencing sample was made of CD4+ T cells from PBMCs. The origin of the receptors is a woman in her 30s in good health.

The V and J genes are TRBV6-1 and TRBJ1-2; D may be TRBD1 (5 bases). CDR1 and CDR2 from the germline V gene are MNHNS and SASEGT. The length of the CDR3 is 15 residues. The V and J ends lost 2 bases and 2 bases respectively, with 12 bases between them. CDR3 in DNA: TGTGCCAGCAGTGAAATTGGGACGGTAAACTATGGCTACACCTTC. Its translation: CASSEIGTVNYGYTF.

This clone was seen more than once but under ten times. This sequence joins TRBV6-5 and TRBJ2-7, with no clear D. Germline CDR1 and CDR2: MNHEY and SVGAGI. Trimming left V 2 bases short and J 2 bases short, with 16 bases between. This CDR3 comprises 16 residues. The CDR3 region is CASSYDAVGQAYEQYF. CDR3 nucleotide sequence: TGTGCCAGCAGTTACGATGCAGTTGGGCAAGCCTACGAGCAGTACTTC.

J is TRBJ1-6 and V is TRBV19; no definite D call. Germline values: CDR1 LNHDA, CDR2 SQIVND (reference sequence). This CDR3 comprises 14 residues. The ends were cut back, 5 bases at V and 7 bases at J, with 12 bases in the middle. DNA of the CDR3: TGTGCCAGTAGTCTTCATGCCCCAAATTCACCCCTCCACTTT. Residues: CASSLHAPNSPLHF.

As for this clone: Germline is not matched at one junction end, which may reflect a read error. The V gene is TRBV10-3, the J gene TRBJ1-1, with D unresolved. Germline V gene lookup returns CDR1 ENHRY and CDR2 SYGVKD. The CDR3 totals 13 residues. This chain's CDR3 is CAISGSGNAEAFF. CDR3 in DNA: TGTGCCATCAGTGGTTCGGGGAACGCTGAAGCTTTCTTT.

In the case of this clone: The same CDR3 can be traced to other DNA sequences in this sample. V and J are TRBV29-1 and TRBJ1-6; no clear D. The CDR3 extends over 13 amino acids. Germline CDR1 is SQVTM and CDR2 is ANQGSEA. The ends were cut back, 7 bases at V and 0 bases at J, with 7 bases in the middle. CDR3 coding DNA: TGCAGCGCGAGGAGCTCCTATAATTCACCCCTCCACTTT. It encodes CSARSSYNSPLHF.

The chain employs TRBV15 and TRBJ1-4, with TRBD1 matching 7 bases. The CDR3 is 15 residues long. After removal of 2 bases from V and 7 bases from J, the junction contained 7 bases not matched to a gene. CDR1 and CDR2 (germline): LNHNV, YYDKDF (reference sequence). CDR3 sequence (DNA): TGTGCCACCAGCAGAACAGGGGTAGTGGGTGAAAAACTGTTTTTT. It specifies CATSRTGVVGEKLFF.

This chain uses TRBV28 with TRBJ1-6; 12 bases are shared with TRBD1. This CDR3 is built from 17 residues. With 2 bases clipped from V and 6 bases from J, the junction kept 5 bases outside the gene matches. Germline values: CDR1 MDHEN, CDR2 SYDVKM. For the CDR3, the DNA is TGTGCCAGCAGTTTAGAGGGACAGGGGGCCCCTAATTCACCCCTCCACTTT. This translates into CASSLEGQGAPNSPLHF.

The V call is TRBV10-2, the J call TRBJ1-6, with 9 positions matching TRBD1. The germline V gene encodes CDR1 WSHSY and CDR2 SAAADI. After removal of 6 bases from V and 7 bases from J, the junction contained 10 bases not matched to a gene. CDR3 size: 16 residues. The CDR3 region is CASRGQGWYENSPLHF. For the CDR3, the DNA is TGCGCCAGCAGGGGACAGGGTTGGTACGAGAATTCACCCCTCCACTTT.

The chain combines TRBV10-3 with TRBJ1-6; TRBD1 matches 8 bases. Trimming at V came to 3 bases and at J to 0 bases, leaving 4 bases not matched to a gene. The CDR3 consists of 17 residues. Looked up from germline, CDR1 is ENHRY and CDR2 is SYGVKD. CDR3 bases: TGTGCCATCAGTGAAGGGACAGGAAGCTCCTATAATTCACCCCTCCACTTT. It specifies CAISEGTGSSYNSPLHF.

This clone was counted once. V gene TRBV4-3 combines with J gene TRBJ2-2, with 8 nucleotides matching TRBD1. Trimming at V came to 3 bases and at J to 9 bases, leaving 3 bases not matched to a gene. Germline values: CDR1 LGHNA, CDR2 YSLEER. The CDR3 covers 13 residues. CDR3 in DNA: TGCGCCAGCAGCCATGACAGGGGAAGGGAGCTGTTTTTT. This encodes CASSHDRGRELFF.

CDR3 bases: TGTGCCAGCAGCCAAGATCTGGGGACAGGGAGGGAGCAGTACTTC. Translating it yields CASSQDLGTGREQYF. The rearrangement uses TRBV14 and TRBJ2-7; 9 positions agree with TRBD1. Looked up from germline, CDR1 is SGHDN and CDR2 is FVKESK. Trimming cost V 0 bases and J 7 bases; bases outside gene matches: 7. This CDR3 has 15 amino acids.

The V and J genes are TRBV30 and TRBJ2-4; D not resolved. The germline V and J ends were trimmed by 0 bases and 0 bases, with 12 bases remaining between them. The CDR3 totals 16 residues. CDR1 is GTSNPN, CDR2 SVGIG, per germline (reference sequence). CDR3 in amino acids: CAWSVRASIAKNIQYF. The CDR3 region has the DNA TGTGCCTGGAGTGTAAGGGCCAGCATAGCCAAAAACATTCAGTACTTC.

CDR3 in DNA: TGCGCCAGCAGCTTGTACCAGGGGGATACGCAGTATTTT. As protein: CASSLYQGDTQYF. The rearrangement joins TRBV5-1 to TRBJ2-3; D may be TRBD1 (6 bases). The CDR3 consists of 13 residues. Trimming shortened V by 1 base and J by 6 bases, and 9 bases separated the two germline ends. The germline gives CDR1 SGHRS, CDR2 YFSETQ.

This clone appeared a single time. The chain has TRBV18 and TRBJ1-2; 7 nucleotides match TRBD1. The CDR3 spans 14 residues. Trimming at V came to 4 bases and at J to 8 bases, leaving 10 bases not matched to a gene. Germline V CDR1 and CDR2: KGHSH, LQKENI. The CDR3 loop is CASSLGQSILGYTF. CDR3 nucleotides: TGTGCCAGCTCACTGGGACAGTCGATTTTAGGCTACACCTTC.

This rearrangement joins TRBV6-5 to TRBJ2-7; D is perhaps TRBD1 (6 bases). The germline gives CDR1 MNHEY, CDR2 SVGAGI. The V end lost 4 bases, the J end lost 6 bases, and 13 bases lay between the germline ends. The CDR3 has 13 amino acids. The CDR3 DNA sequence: TGTGCCAGCAGTTCCGTGGGGGCGCGCGAGCAGTACTTC. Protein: CASSSVGAREQYF.

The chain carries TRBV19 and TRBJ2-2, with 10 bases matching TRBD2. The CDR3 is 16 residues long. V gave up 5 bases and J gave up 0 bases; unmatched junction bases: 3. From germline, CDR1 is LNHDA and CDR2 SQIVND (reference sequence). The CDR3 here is CASSVSGGSNTGELFF. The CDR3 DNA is TGTGCCAGTAGTGTTAGCGGGGGGTCGAACACCGGGGAGCTGTTTTTT.

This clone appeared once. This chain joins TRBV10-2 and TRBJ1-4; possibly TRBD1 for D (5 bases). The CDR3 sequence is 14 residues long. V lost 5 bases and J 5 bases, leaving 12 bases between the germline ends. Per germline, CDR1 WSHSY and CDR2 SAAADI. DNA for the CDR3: TGCGCCAGCAGTACAGGAGACATAAATGAAAAACTGTTTTTT. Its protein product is CASSTGDINEKLFF.

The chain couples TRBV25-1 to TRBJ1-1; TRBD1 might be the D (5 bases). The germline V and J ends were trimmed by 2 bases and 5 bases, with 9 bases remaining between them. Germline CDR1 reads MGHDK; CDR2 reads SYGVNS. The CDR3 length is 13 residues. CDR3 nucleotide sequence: TGTGCCAGCAGTGAACCAGGGCGGACTGAAGCTTTCTTT. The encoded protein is CASSEPGRTEAFF.

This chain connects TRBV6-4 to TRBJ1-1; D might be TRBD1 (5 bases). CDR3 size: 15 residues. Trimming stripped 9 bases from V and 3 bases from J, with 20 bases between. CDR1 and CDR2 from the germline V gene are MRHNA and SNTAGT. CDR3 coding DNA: TGTGCCAGTCTGATACTTTGGGGCCTTTACACTGAAGCTTTCTTT. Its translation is CASLILWGLYTEAFF.